These T cell receptor beta chains were read from a single sample in a study of regulatory T cells in long-lasting Graves disease. TCRdb itself ran the multiplex PCR reads through MiXCR, one entry per CDR3 protein. Here the sample spans 400,000 to 550,000 distinct CDR3 sequences, over 15% being singletons. This sample also belongs to another study, concerning T cells in Graves' hyperthyroidism and ophthalmopathy.

The sequencing here drew on peripheral blood mononuclear cells (PBMCs), taken at new diagnosis, from a patient treated with antithyroid drugs. The source is a woman under 30 with Graves disease. The CDR3 runs from the conserved cysteine through the conserved F or W. Fields, in order: D gene, clone size, V gene, J gene, CDR3 protein, CDR3 DNA. A D gene is named only where the DNA matches it firmly. The size entry is marked missing in some rows and otherwise reads once, few, many or a size class.

>TRBD1|many|TRBV3-1|TRBJ2-3
CASSRSPGGGTDTQYF
TGTGCCAGCAGCCGCTCTCCAGGGGGCGGCACAGATACGCAGTATTTT
>NA|many|TRBV9|TRBJ2-7
CASSVGDTPYEQYF
TGTGCCAGCAGCGTAGGGGACACCCCCTACGAGCAGTACTTC
>NA|many|TRBV27|TRBJ1-2
CASSTGVNYGYTF
TGTGCCAGCAGTACCGGGGTCAACTATGGCTACACCTTC
>TRBD2|NA|TRBV20-1|TRBJ2-7
CSARSASGRDSYEQYF
TGCAGTGCTAGATCGGCTAGCGGGAGGGACTCCTACGAGCAGTACTTC
>TRBD1|many|TRBV7-3|TRBJ2-3
CASSSPTGGDTQYF
TGTGCCAGCAGCTCCCCGACAGGGGGGGATACGCAGTATTTT
>TRBD1|NA|TRBV10-1|TRBJ2-7
CASSESGQGVEQYF
TGCGCCAGCAGTGAGTCGGGACAGGGAGTCGAGCAGTACTTC
>NA|NA|TRBV10-3|TRBJ1-2
CAINSGGANYGYTF
TGTGCCATCAACAGTGGAGGAGCTAACTATGGCTACACCTTC
>TRBD2|few|TRBV18|TRBJ2-7
CASRLTSGSYEQYF
TGTGCCAGCCGCCTGACTAGCGGGAGTTACGAGCAGTACTTC
>TRBD2|NA|TRBV7-2|TRBJ2-7
CASSFQGGSYEQYF
TGTGCCAGCAGCTTTCAAGGCGGGAGCTACGAGCAGTACTTC
>NA|NA|TRBV6-4|TRBJ2-1
CASKNWNEQFF
TGTGCCAGCAAGAATTGGAATGAGCAGTTCTTC
>NA|NA|TRBV4-1|TRBJ1-1
CASSQGALRFTEAFF
TGCGCCAGCAGCCAAGGGGCCCTACGTTTCACTGAAGCTTTCTTT
>TRBD2|NA|TRBV2|TRBJ2-2
CASSLRGGLAGERVGAGELFF
TGTGCCAGCAGTTTACGAGGAGGGCTAGCGGGAGAGCGGGTTGGCGCCGGGGAGCTGTTTTTT
>NA|many|TRBV6-1|TRBJ2-5
CASSPGQIQETQYF
TGTGCCAGCAGTCCCGGACAAATCCAAGAGACCCAGTACTTC
>NA|many|TRBV27|TRBJ1-2
CASSWGRSNYGYTF
TGTGCCAGCAGCTGGGGCCGCTCGAACTATGGCTACACCTTC
>NA|few|TRBV5-1|TRBJ2-1
CASSPERPSEQFF
TGCGCCAGCAGCCCGGAGAGGCCTAGTGAGCAGTTCTTC
>TRBD1|many|TRBV11-3|TRBJ2-1
CASSGDSSYNEQFF
TGTGCCAGCAGTGGGGACAGTTCCTACAATGAGCAGTTCTTC
>NA|NA|TRBV4-1|TRBJ1-4
CASSQDPEEKLFF
TGCGCCAGCAGCCAAGACCCGGAGGAAAAACTGTTTTTT
>TRBD2|many|TRBV13|TRBJ2-3
CASSFISGGITDTQYF
TGTGCCAGCAGCTTCATCAGCGGGGGGATCACAGATACGCAGTATTTT
>NA|many|TRBV28|TRBJ2-5
CASSFGGIQETQYF
TGTGCCAGCAGTTTTGGGGGTATCCAAGAGACCCAGTACTTC
>TRBD2|NA|TRBV6-2/TRBV6-3|TRBJ2-7
CASSYSDAGGPHEQYF
TGTGCCAGCAGTTACTCGGACGCGGGAGGGCCCCACGAGCAGTACTTC
>NA|many|TRBV7-2|TRBJ2-7
CASSLASAGSYEQYF
TGTGCCAGCAGCTTAGCGTCGGCAGGCTCCTACGAGCAGTACTTC
>NA|NA|TRBV5-5|TRBJ2-5
CASSLDRAGGETQYF
TGTGCCAGCAGCTTGGACAGGGCAGGGGGGGAGACCCAGTACTTC
>NA|many|TRBV12-3/TRBV12-4|TRBJ2-3
CASSPTGQVTDTQYF
TGTGCCAGCAGCCCTACTGGGCAGGTCACAGATACGCAGTATTTT
>NA|many|TRBV5-1|TRBJ2-3
CASSLSGRRADTQYF
TGCGCCAGCAGCTTGTCGGGTCGGCGTGCAGATACGCAGTATTTT
>NA|many|TRBV20-1|TRBJ2-1
CSARWTNEQFF
TGCAGTGCTAGATGGACGAATGAGCAGTTCTTC
>NA|few|TRBV7-6|TRBJ2-1
CASSMDYYNEQFF
TGTGCCAGCAGCATGGACTACTACAATGAGCAGTTCTTC
>TRBD1|few|TRBV13|TRBJ1-2
CASSYETGYTNYGYTF
TGTGCCAGCAGCTACGAGACAGGGTATACTAACTATGGCTACACCTTC
>TRBD2|NA|TRBV20-1|TRBJ2-1
CSARESGRFNNEQFF
TGCAGTGCTAGAGAGAGCGGGAGGTTTAACAATGAGCAGTTCTTC
>NA|few|TRBV7-3|TRBJ1-1
CASSLGRAGTEAFF
TGTGCCAGCAGCTTGGGACGGGCGGGAACTGAAGCTTTCTTT
>NA|many|TRBV2|TRBJ2-1
CASSLAGGEVEQFF
TGTGCCAGCAGTTTGGCCGGTGGGGAAGTTGAGCAGTTCTTC
>TRBD1|few|TRBV3-1|TRBJ2-4
CASSQGWGQGVAKNIQYF
TGTGCCAGCAGCCAAGGCTGGGGACAGGGAGTAGCCAAAAACATTCAGTACTTC
>NA|NA|TRBV4-1|TRBJ1-5
CASSHELNQPQHF
TGCGCCAGCAGCCATGAGCTAAATCAGCCCCAGCATTTT
>NA|NA|TRBV12-3/TRBV12-4|TRBJ2-2
CASSLGLGVTGELFF
TGTGCCAGCAGTTTAGGACTAGGGGTAACCGGGGAGCTGTTTTTT
>NA|NA|TRBV13|TRBJ2-1
CASSDPGRDNEQFF
TGTGCCAGCAGCGACCCAGGCAGGGACAATGAGCAGTTCTTC
>NA|NA|TRBV10-3|TRBJ2-7
CAIRTSVPSSYEQYF
TGTGCCATCAGAACGAGCGTACCGAGCTCCTACGAGCAGTACTTC
>TRBD2|many|TRBV7-2|TRBJ2-5
CASRIKRLAGGETQYF
TGTGCCAGCAGGATTAAGAGGCTAGCGGGAGGAGAGACCCAGTACTTC
>TRBD1|few|TRBV25-1|TRBJ2-7
CASSAQPGQGPYEQYF
TGTGCCAGCAGTGCTCAGCCGGGACAGGGCCCCTACGAGCAGTACTTC
>NA|NA|TRBV19|TRBJ2-7
CASSEEWGYEQYF
TGTGCCAGTAGTGAGGAGTGGGGCTACGAGCAGTACTTC
>NA|few|TRBV4-3|TRBJ2-1
CASSQGGQPYNEQFF
TGCGCCAGCAGCCAGGGAGGACAGCCCTACAATGAGCAGTTCTTC
>NA|NA|TRBV24-1|TRBJ2-3
CVTSAAEGADTQYF
TGTGTCACCAGTGCGGCGGAAGGGGCAGATACGCAGTATTTT
>NA|NA|TRBV24-1|TRBJ2-3
CATSDLQPDTQYF
TGTGCCACCAGTGATTTGCAACCAGATACGCAGTATTTT